This T cell receptor (beta chain) came from a study of shared T cell receptors in the human thymus. Clones were sequenced by immunoSEQ multiplex PCR, and TCRdb holds only the in-frame ones, with some missing. The sample includes under 850,000 clones, approximately 88% seen only once; the top ten take roughly 0.0097%. The CDR3 spans 19 residues. The V segment lost 4 bases and the J segment 4 bases; nucleotides outside the gene matches: 19. Germline V gene data show CDR1 as MNHEY and CDR2 as SMNVEV (reference sequence). This same sample was also taken into another study, of human thymus T cells. Per that paper: The source of the thymus tissue was resections taken during corrective heart surgery.

The sample consisted of thymocytes. The clonotype comes from a boy in the first two years of life with a congenital heart defect. The chain employs TRBV27 and TRBJ2-3, with 8 bases identical to TRBD2. CDR3 loop: CASSSLQPGGRKYSDTQYF. The CDR3 nucleotides are TGTGCCAGCAGTTCACTACAGCCGGGAGGGCGTAAATATTCAGATACGCAGTATTTT.